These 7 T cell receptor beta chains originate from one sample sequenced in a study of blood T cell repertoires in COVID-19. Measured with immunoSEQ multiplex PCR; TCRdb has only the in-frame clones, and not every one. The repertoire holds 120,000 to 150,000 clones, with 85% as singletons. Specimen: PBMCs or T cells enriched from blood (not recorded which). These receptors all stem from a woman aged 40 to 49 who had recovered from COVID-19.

The CDR3 nucleotides read TGTGCCAGCAGCCAAACCTGGACAGGGGGACATGGCGAAAAACTGTTTTTT. Its translation: CASSQTWTGGHGEKLFF. This chain uses TRBV7-6 with TRBJ1-4; TRBD1 matches at 10 bases. Germline values: CDR1 SGHVS, CDR2 FNYEAQ. With V trimmed by 5 bases and J by 8 bases, 14 bases remained unmatched. CDR3 size: 17 residues.

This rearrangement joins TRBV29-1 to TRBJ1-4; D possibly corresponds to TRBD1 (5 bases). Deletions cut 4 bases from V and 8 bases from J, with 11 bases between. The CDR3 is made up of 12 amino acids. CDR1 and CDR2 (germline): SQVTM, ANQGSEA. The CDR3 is CSVGSGNEKLFF. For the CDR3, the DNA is TGCAGCGTTGGCTCAGGGAACGAAAAACTGTTTTTT.

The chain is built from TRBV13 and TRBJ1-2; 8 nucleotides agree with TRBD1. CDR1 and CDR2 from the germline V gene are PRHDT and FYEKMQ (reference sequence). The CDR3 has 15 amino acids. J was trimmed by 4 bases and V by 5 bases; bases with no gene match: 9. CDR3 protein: CASSPPGGGIYGYTF. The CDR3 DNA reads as TGTGCCAGCAGCCCGCCAGGGGGCGGGATCTATGGCTACACCTTC.

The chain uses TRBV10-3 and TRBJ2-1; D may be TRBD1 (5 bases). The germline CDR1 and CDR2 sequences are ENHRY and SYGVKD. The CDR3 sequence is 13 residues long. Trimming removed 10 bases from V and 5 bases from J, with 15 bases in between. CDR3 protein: CATFKDSNNEQFF. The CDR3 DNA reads TGTGCCACCTTCAAAGACAGCAACAATGAGCAGTTCTTC.

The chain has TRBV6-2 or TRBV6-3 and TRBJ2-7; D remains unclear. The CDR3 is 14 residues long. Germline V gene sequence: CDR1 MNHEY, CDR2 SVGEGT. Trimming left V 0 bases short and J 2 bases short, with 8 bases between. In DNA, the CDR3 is TGTGCCAGCAGTTACTCCCCTAGGACCTACGAGCAGTACTTC. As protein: CASSYSPRTYEQYF.

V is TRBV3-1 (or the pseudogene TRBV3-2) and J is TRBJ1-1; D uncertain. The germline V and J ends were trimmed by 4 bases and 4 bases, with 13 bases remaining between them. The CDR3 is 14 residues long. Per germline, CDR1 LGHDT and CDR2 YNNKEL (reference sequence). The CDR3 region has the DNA TGTGCCAGCAGCCGGCGGAGTGGAAGCACTGAAGCTTTCTTT. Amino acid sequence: CASSRRSGSTEAFF.

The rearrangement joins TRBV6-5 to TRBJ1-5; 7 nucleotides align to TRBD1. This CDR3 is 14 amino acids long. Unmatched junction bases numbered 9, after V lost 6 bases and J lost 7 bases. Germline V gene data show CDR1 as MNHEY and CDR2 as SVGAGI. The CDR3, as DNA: TGTGCCAGCAGGGCCCCCGGGACAGCCCAGCCCCAGCATTTT. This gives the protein CASRAPGTAQPQHF.